One sample yielded the 8 T cell receptor beta chains listed below, sequenced in a study of response to subunit inactivated influenza vaccine. TCRdb itself ran the RT-PCR reads through MiXCR, one entry per CDR3 protein. The sample has fewer than 550,000 distinct CDR3 sequences, 25% seen once. Source: CD4+ T cells sorted from PBMCs, taken about 5 days after vaccination. The receptors shown here come from a man over 45 who received an inactivated influenza vaccine.

The rearrangement uses TRBV10-3 and TRBJ2-1, with 14 nucleotides matching TRBD2. Unmatched junction bases numbered 2, after V lost 3 bases and J lost 7 bases. The CDR3 length is 15 residues. In germline, CDR1 is ENHRY, CDR2 SYGVKD. The CDR3, as DNA: TGTGCCATCAGTGACGGGACTAGCGGGGGTAATGAGCAGTTCTTC. Protein product: CAISDGTSGGNEQFF.

CDR3 sequence reads: CATSAPRGFTDTQYF. The CDR3 DNA is TGTGCCACCAGTGCACCCAGGGGCTTCACAGATACGCAGTATTTT. J is TRBJ2-3 and V is TRBV24-1; weak D call: TRBD1 (6 bases). The germline V gene has CDR1 KGHDR and CDR2 SFDVKD. The CDR3 is made up of 15 amino acids. V was pared by 5 bases and J by 2 bases, with 13 bases between.

This clonotype has more than one count but fewer than ten. The chain recombines TRBV24-1 with TRBJ2-1, with D possibly TRBD1 on 5 matching bases. This CDR3 has 15 amino acids. Trimming shortened V by 7 bases and J by 6 bases, and 18 bases separated the two germline ends. CDR1 KGHDR and CDR2 SFDVKD come from the germline V gene. This CDR3 is CATSRQKVLGNEQFF. The CDR3 region has the DNA TGTGCCACCAGCCGACAGAAAGTCCTCGGCAATGAGCAGTTCTTC.

This clonotype occurred once. The chain combines TRBV20-1 with TRBJ2-3; D perhaps matches TRBD1 (5 bases). CDR1 is DFQATT, CDR2 SNEGSKA, per germline (reference sequence). Between the trimmed V and J ends, which lost 5 bases and 3 bases, there was a span of 18 bases. The CDR3 covers 15 residues. The DNA for the CDR3 is TGCAGTGCTCGCCGGGCTCAGGGAATAACAGATACGCAGTATTTT. Translated: CSARRAQGITDTQYF.

This clonotype was detected ten times or more. The junction differs from germline at one of its ends, possibly a read error. The chain links TRBV7-2 to TRBJ2-7; either TRBD1 or TRBD2 may supply D (6 bases each). Germline lookup yields CDR1 SGHTA and CDR2 FQGNSA. This CDR3 comprises 15 residues. The CDR3 loop is CASSSKGGLYEPITF. The CDR3 DNA reads as TGTGCCAGCAGCTCAAAGGGGGGTTTATATGAGCCTATTACGTTC.

The rearrangement links TRBV28 to TRBJ2-2; no definite D call. With 5 bases removed from V and 1 base from J, the gap between germline ends came to 26 bases. CDR3 length: 20 residues. Germline CDR1 reads MDHEN; CDR2 reads SYDVKM. The CDR3 nucleotides read TGTGCCAGCAGTACCCCCTTCCCTTTCATCCCATTCCAGAACACCGGGGAGCTGTTTTTT. Residues: CASSTPFPFIPFQNTGELFF.

This clonotype has only a few counts. The chain uses TRBV9 and TRBJ1-2; D is possibly TRBD1 (6 bases). V lost 0 bases, J lost 2 bases, and 11 bases lay in between. The length of the CDR3 is 15 residues. The V gene's germline CDR1 is SGDLS and CDR2 YYNGEE. In DNA form, the CDR3 reads TGTGCCAGCAGCGTAGAGGGACAACTGAACTATGGCTACACCTTC. Translated: CASSVEGQLNYGYTF.

This clonotype was seen more than once but under ten times. The gene calls are TRBV20-1 and TRBJ2-1, with D unclear. There are 16 residues in the CDR3. CDR1 and CDR2 from the germline V gene are DFQATT and SNEGSKA (reference sequence). Trimming removed 2 bases from V and 4 bases from J, with 18 bases in between. CDR3 coding DNA: TGCAGTGCTAGATCTCGGTTCCGCGAGAGTTACAATGAGCAGTTCTTC. Translated, it gives CSARSRFRESYNEQFF.